These 27 T cell receptor beta chains were sequenced from one sample in a study of T-cell memory formation after mild COVID-19. TCRdb re-analysed the 5' RACE reads in MiXCR, keeping a single row per CDR3 protein. Of roughly 300,000 distinct CDR3 sequences listed, roughly 15% are singletons. Input material: PBMCs or a T cell subset sorted from them (not recorded which). The receptors come from a man younger than 35 who had mild COVID-19 (a few samples of this study predate the infection). Cell type and time point are not known.

Ten or more counts support this clonotype. The chain joins TRBV6-1 to TRBJ2-1; tentatively, D is TRBD1 (5 bases). There are 15 residues in the CDR3. Per the germline V gene, CDR1 is MNHNS and CDR2 is SASEGT. Trimming cost V 6 bases and J 2 bases, with 14 bases left between them. The CDR3 spells CASSLDGAAYNEQFF. The CDR3 DNA sequence: TGTGCCAGCAGCCTCGATGGGGCCGCCTACAATGAGCAGTTCTTC.

The chain recombines TRBV5-1 with TRBJ2-7; a weak D match, TRBD1 (6 bases). The CDR3 consists of 15 residues. Germline V gene lookup returns CDR1 SGHRS and CDR2 YFSETQ. V shed 9 bases and J shed 6 bases, with 25 bases lying between them. The CDR3 DNA is TGCGCCATGACAGGCTCTTCCGGTCTTCTTAGCGAGCAGTACGTC. Protein: CAMTGSSGLLSEQYV.

This chain connects TRBV9 to TRBJ1-2, with D perhaps TRBD1 (6 bases). The CDR3 is 14 residues long. Trimming removed 3 bases at V and 6 bases at J, with 15 bases between. The germline CDR1 and CDR2 sequences are SGDLS and YYNGEE. Here the CDR3 reads CASSGSTGFDGYTF. The CDR3 nucleotides are TGTGCCAGCAGCGGATCCACAGGGTTCGATGGCTACACCTTC.

The V call is TRBV11-2, the J call TRBJ2-1; 8 bases match TRBD2. The CDR3 totals 16 residues. After removal of 1 base from V and 8 bases from J, the junction contained 10 bases not matched to a gene. CDR1 and CDR2 (germline): SGHAT, FQNNGV. The DNA of the CDR3 is TGTGCCAGCAGCTTAGCCGGGGGGGCTTTTAGCGATGAGCAGTTCTTC. Protein: CASSLAGGAFSDEQFF.

The V call is TRBV3-1, the J call TRBJ2-2; 7 nucleotides agree with TRBD1. The CDR3 consists of 14 residues. The V segment lost 5 bases and the J segment 4 bases; nucleotides outside the gene matches: 4. Germline values: CDR1 LGHDT, CDR2 YNNKEL (reference sequence). The CDR3 sequence is CASSARQGTGELFF. The CDR3 DNA sequence: TGTGCCAGCAGCGCCCGACAGGGCACCGGGGAGCTGTTTTTT.

This clonotype was detected a few times. The chain has TRBV5-1 and TRBJ2-3; the D gene is possibly TRBD1 (5 bases). Trimming cost V 0 bases and J 5 bases, with 10 bases left between them. The CDR3 loop spans 14 amino acids. Per germline, CDR1 SGHRS and CDR2 YFSETQ. In DNA form, the CDR3 reads TGCGCCAGCAGCTTGGTAGGGGAAGTAGATACGCAGTATTTT. Residues: CASSLVGEVDTQYF.

This clonotype was seen only a few times. This sequence joins TRBV12-3 or TRBV12-4 and TRBJ1-5; D is ambiguous. The CDR3 covers 13 residues. Deletions cut 6 bases from V and 4 bases from J, with 10 bases between. The CDR3 protein is CASSADYNQPQHF. CDR3 DNA sequence: TGTGCCAGCAGCGCAGATTATAATCAGCCCCAGCATTTT.

V and J are TRBV5-1 and TRBJ2-7, with 7 nucleotides matching TRBD1. CDR3 length equals 12 residues. V was clipped by 9 bases and J by 2 bases; unmatched bases: 5. CDR1 SGHRS and CDR2 YFSETQ come from the germline V gene. This CDR3 is CATGQSPYEQYF. CDR3 DNA sequence: TGCGCCACGGGACAGTCCCCCTACGAGCAGTACTTC.

V and J are TRBV5-5 and TRBJ1-5; unclear D gene. Per the germline V gene, CDR1 is SGHKS and CDR2 is YYEKEE (reference sequence). V lost 4 bases and J lost 7, with 9 bases in between. This CDR3 has 12 residues. The DNA for the CDR3 is TGTGCCAGCAGCCCCGTTGGCCAGCCCCAGCATTTT. It specifies CASSPVGQPQHF.

V and J are TRBV18 and TRBJ2-7; TRBD2 might be the D (5 bases). Trimming took 4 bases from V and 0 from J, leaving 10 bases between them. This CDR3 comprises 14 residues. CDR1 is KGHSH and CDR2 is LQKENI in the germline V gene. CDR3 amino acids: CASSRRGSSYEQYV. CDR3 DNA sequence: TGTGCCAGCTCACGACGGGGAAGCTCCTACGAGCAGTACGTC.

This clonotype came up a few times. The chain has TRBV11-2 and TRBJ1-2; the match to TRBD1 covers 7 bases. The CDR3 sequence is 15 residues long. Germline CDR1 is SGHAT and CDR2 is FQNNGV. Unmatched junction bases numbered 7, after V lost 5 bases and J lost 1 base. DNA for the CDR3: TGTGCCAGCAGCCAAGGGACAGACAATAACTATGGCTACACCTTC. Translating gives CASSQGTDNNYGYTF.

This clonotype appeared a few times. The V call is TRBV6-2 or TRBV6-3, the J call TRBJ2-3, with D possibly being TRBD2 (6 bases). There are 11 residues in the CDR3. The germline CDR1 and CDR2 sequences are MNHEY and SVGEGT. Deletions cut 2 bases from V and 13 bases from J, with 10 bases between. CDR3 nucleotide sequence: TGTGCCAGCAGTTACCCGGGGGAAGAGTATTTT. Encoded protein: CASSYPGEEYF.

This clonotype occurred a few times. The V and J genes are TRBV12-3 or TRBV12-4 and TRBJ1-1; D remains unclear. Trimming took off 7 bases at V and 2 bases at J, with 11 bases between the two ends. CDR3 size: 13 residues. The CDR3 spells CASNTGRNTEAFF. The CDR3 nucleotides read TGTGCCAGCAATACCGGGCGTAACACTGAAGCTTTCTTT.

This clonotype was counted a few times. This chain uses TRBV12-3 or TRBV12-4 with TRBJ2-3; no firm D call. This CDR3 region has 13 residues. V lost 7 bases, J lost 0 bases, and 8 bases lay in between. CDR3 coding DNA: TGTGCCAGCACCTTAGATAGCACAGATACGCAGTATTTT. Its protein product is CASTLDSTDTQYF.

This clonotype was counted between two and nine times. The chain carries TRBV24-1 and TRBJ2-3, with 7 bases matching TRBD1. This CDR3 is built from 15 residues. Germline V CDR1 and CDR2: KGHDR, SFDVKD. V lost 7 bases and J lost 6; bases outside the gene matches: 12. The chain's CDR3 is CATSRRDRGVDTQYF. CDR3 sequence (DNA): TGTGCCACCAGCCGCCGGGACAGAGGTGTGGATACGCAGTATTTT.

The rearrangement uses TRBV12-3 or TRBV12-4 and TRBJ1-6; no clear D gene. V dropped 3 bases and J dropped 4 bases, with 7 bases sitting between them. The CDR3 totals 14 residues. Written as DNA, the CDR3 is TGTGCCAGCAGTTTTTGGGGTTATAATTCACCCCTCCACTTT. It encodes CASSFWGYNSPLHF.

This clonotype was observed a few times. This chain uses TRBV20-1 with TRBJ2-5; tentatively, D is TRBD2 (6 bases). This CDR3 comprises 14 residues. The V end lost 5 bases, the J end lost 5 bases, and 18 bases lay between the germline ends. CDR1 and CDR2 from the germline V gene are DFQATT and SNEGSKA (reference sequence). This CDR3 reads CSARGSSPLETQYF. As DNA, the CDR3 is TGCAGTGCTCGGGGGAGTTCCCCATTGGAGACCCAGTACTTC.

This clonotype turned up a few times. The V call is TRBV15, the J call TRBJ2-7, with a possible D match to TRBD1 (5 bases). Deletions cut 4 bases from V and 6 bases from J, with 16 bases between. The germline V gene encodes CDR1 LNHNV and CDR2 YYDKDF (reference sequence). The CDR3 runs 14 residues. This chain's CDR3 is CATSIRQPSFEQYF. CDR3 nucleotides: TGTGCCACCAGCATCAGACAGCCCTCTTTCGAGCAGTACTTC.

This clonotype was observed a few times. This chain joins TRBV20-1 and TRBJ1-6, with D perhaps TRBD1 (5 bases). The germline V and J ends were trimmed by 4 bases and 13 bases, with 20 bases remaining between them. The CDR3 length is 14 residues. Germline loops: CDR1 DFQATT, CDR2 SNEGSKA (reference sequence). The CDR3: CSATAGPGWGPLHF. CDR3 nucleotides: TGCAGTGCTACCGCCGGGCCGGGATGGGGCCCCCTCCACTTT.

The table lists this clonotype with a few counts. The chain links TRBV3-1 to TRBJ1-1; no reliable D call. V was shortened by 1 base and J by 9 bases, with 12 bases between the two germline ends. Germline CDR1 reads LGHDT; CDR2 reads YNNKEL (reference sequence). This CDR3 spans 13 amino acids. The CDR3 here is CASSQGEKRKAFF. CDR3 sequence (DNA): TGTGCCAGCAGCCAAGGTGAGAAGCGTAAAGCTTTCTTT.

This clonotype has only a few counts. This chain links TRBV4-2 with TRBJ1-6, with D perhaps matching TRBD1 (6 bases). Germline loops: CDR1 LGHNA, CDR2 YNFKEQ. V lost 3 bases and J lost 7, with 13 bases in between. CDR3 length: 15 amino acids. The CDR3: CASSQDQGTNSPLHF. CDR3 sequence (DNA): TGTGCCAGCAGCCAGGACCAGGGGACGAATTCACCCCTCCACTTT.

This clonotype was recorded many times. The chain employs TRBV7-2 and TRBJ1-5; 7 nucleotides agree with TRBD1. The CDR3 sequence is 14 residues long. CDR1 is SGHTA, CDR2 FQGNSA, per germline. Trimming at V came to 5 bases and at J to 9 bases, leaving 10 bases not matched to a gene. CDR3 nucleotides: TGTGCCAGCAGCCTCGAGGGGGCGAGGCGGCCCCAGCATTTT. Protein sequence: CASSLEGARRPQHF. Complete variable domain (other parts from reference TRBV7-2 and TRBJ1-5): GAGVSQSPSNKVTEKGKDVELRCDPISGHTALYWYRQSLGQGLEFLIYFQGNSAPDKSGLPSDRFSAERTGGSVSTLTIQRTQQEDSAVYLCASSLEGARRPQHFGDGTRLSIL.

This clonotype was seen at least ten times. The gene calls are TRBV11-2 and TRBJ1-2; TRBD1 agrees at 8 bases. CDR1 SGHAT and CDR2 FQNNGV come from the germline V gene. The CDR3 runs 14 residues. The V and J ends lost 5 bases and 4 bases, in that order; junction bases with no gene match: 6. The CDR3 reads CASSARTGSYGYTF. CDR3 sequence (DNA): TGTGCCAGCAGCGCCCGGACAGGGAGCTATGGCTACACCTTC.

This clonotype has only a few counts. J is TRBJ1-2 and V is TRBV9; 7 bases agree with TRBD1. Per germline, CDR1 SGDLS and CDR2 YYNGEE. V was pared by 1 base and J by 2 bases, with 5 bases of the junction left unmatched. The CDR3 has 15 residues. The CDR3 region is CASSVMEGQNYGYTF. The DNA of the CDR3 is TGTGCCAGCAGCGTAATGGAGGGACAGAACTATGGCTACACCTTC. Based on the CDR3 plus reference TRBV9 and TRBJ1-2, the full variable domain is DSGVTQTPKHLITATGQRVTLRCSPRSGDLSVYWYQQSLDQGLQFLIQYYNGEERAKGNILERFSAQQFPDLHSELNLSSLELGDSALYFCASSVMEGQNYGYTFGSGTRLTVV.

This clonotype was found a few times. The V call is TRBV20-1, the J call TRBJ1-4, with TRBD1 as a possible D gene (6 bases). The CDR3 totals 14 residues. V was cut by 3 bases and J by 5 bases, with 13 bases left in between. The germline V gene encodes CDR1 DFQATT and CDR2 SNEGSKA (reference sequence). The CDR3 DNA follows: TGCAGTGCTAGGCCCAGGACAGTCAATGAAAAACTGTTTTTT. Its translation is CSARPRTVNEKLFF.

This clonotype was picked up a small number of times. The chain is built from TRBV20-1 and TRBJ2-4, with TRBD2 matching over 9 bases. The trim removed 3 bases at V and 9 bases at J, leaving 9 bases unmatched. Germline V gene data show CDR1 as DFQATT and CDR2 as SNEGSKA (reference sequence). The length of the CDR3 is 14 residues. CDR3 bases: TGCAGTGCTAGTTGGCGGGGGGGCCTTGGCATTCAGTACTTC. The encoded protein is CSASWRGGLGIQYF.

The sample holds many counts of this clonotype. The chain links TRBV3-1 to TRBJ2-1; a possible D gene is TRBD2 (6 bases). The CDR3 is made up of 16 amino acids. CDR1 is LGHDT and CDR2 is YNNKEL in the germline V gene (reference sequence). The ends were cut back, 3 bases at V and 7 bases at J, with 19 bases in the middle. The CDR3 reads CASSQTPSVLGNEQFF. The CDR3 coding sequence is TGTGCCAGCAGCCAGACCCCTAGCGTACTTGGGAATGAGCAGTTCTTC.